These T cell receptor beta chains were read from a single sample in a study of blood T cell repertoires in COVID-19. Clones were sequenced by immunoSEQ multiplex PCR, and TCRdb holds only the in-frame ones, with some missing. This table has around 260,000 clones, approximately 90% appearing once. The sample comprised PBMCs or T cells enriched from blood (not recorded which). The source is a young woman who had recovered from COVID-19. CDR3s include the opening cysteine and the closing phenylalanine or tryptophan. Each record gives: D gene, clone size, CDR3 length, V gene, J gene, CDR3 protein, CDR3 DNA. A D gene is named only where the DNA matches it firmly. Part of the rows lack a size; the others show once, few, many or a class for expanded clones.

d_gene: .
abundance: .
len: 14
v_gene: TRBV11-2
j_gene: TRBJ1-6
CDR3aa: CASSSTGSNSPLHF
CDR3nt: TGTGCCAGCAGCTCGACAGGTTCAAATTCACCCCTCCACTTT

d_gene: TRBD2
abundance: few
len: 17
v_gene: TRBV6-2/TRBV6-3
j_gene: TRBJ2-1
CDR3aa: CASSPGLAGSSYNEQFF
CDR3nt: TGTGCCAGCAGTCCAGGACTAGCGGGAAGCTCCTACAATGAGCAGTTCTTC

d_gene: TRBD1
abundance: once
len: 15
v_gene: TRBV27
j_gene: TRBJ2-1
CDR3aa: CASSLFGTGSDEQFF
CDR3nt: TGTGCCAGCAGTTTATTTGGGACAGGGAGCGATGAGCAGTTCTTC

d_gene: .
abundance: .
len: 13
v_gene: TRBV5-1
j_gene: TRBJ1-2
CDR3aa: CASSLGDIQGYTF
CDR3nt: TGCGCCAGCAGCTTAGGGGACATTCAGGGCTACACCTTC

d_gene: .
abundance: .
len: 15
v_gene: TRBV6-5
j_gene: TRBJ2-6
CDR3aa: CASSFTGTGANVLTF
CDR3nt: TGTGCCAGCAGTTTTACAGGGACTGGGGCCAACGTCCTGACTTTC

d_gene: .
abundance: once
len: 13
v_gene: TRBV19
j_gene: TRBJ1-1
CDR3aa: CASSPTVNTEAFF
CDR3nt: TGTGCCAGTAGCCCAACAGTTAACACTGAAGCTTTCTTT

d_gene: .
abundance: .
len: 14
v_gene: TRBV6-5
j_gene: TRBJ2-2
CDR3aa: CASIKGGLAGELFF
CDR3nt: TGTGCCAGCATCAAGGGGGGGCTGGCCGGGGAGCTGTTTTTT

d_gene: TRBD1
abundance: .
len: 17
v_gene: TRBV20-1
j_gene: TRBJ2-7
CDR3aa: CSASGTGGRDYSYEQYF
CDR3nt: TGCAGTGCTAGTGGGACAGGGGGCCGTGATTACTCCTACGAGCAGTACTTC

d_gene: TRBD2
abundance: .
len: 14
v_gene: TRBV13
j_gene: TRBJ2-7
CDR3aa: CASSSTSGSDEQYF
CDR3nt: TGTGCCAGCAGCTCGACTAGCGGGAGCGACGAGCAGTACTTC

d_gene: .
abundance: once
len: 14
v_gene: TRBV27
j_gene: TRBJ1-4
CDR3aa: CASSFSGVGEKLFF
CDR3nt: TGTGCCAGCAGTTTCTCGGGGGTCGGTGAAAAACTGTTTTTT

d_gene: .
abundance: .
len: 13
v_gene: TRBV30
j_gene: TRBJ1-1
CDR3aa: CAWSPSGLTEAFF
CDR3nt: TGTGCCTGGAGTCCCAGCGGATTGACTGAAGCTTTCTTT

d_gene: .
abundance: .
len: 14
v_gene: TRBV2
j_gene: TRBJ2-7
CDR3aa: CASSGSAAHYEQYF
CDR3nt: TGTGCCAGCAGTGGGTCCGCGGCGCACTACGAGCAGTACTTC

d_gene: .
abundance: .
len: 11
v_gene: TRBV7-9
j_gene: TRBJ2-5
CDR3aa: CASSPNYPQYF
CDR3nt: TGTGCCAGCAGTCCTAATTATCCCCAGTACTTC

d_gene: .
abundance: .
len: 14
v_gene: TRBV28
j_gene: TRBJ1-5
CDR3aa: CASTVYGGNQPQHF
CDR3nt: TGTGCCAGCACCGTCTACGGGGGAAATCAGCCCCAGCATTTT

d_gene: TRBD1
abundance: .
len: 19
v_gene: TRBV3-1/TRBV3-2
j_gene: TRBJ2-3
CDR3aa: CASSQSGTGVTSSTDTQYF
CDR3nt: TGTGCCAGCAGCCAGTCCGGGACAGGGGTCACCAGTAGCACAGATACGCAGTATTTT

d_gene: .
abundance: once
len: 10
v_gene: TRBV24-1
j_gene: TRBJ1-1
CDR3aa: CATWEAEAFF
CDR3nt: TGTGCCACTTGGGAGGCTGAAGCTTTCTTT

d_gene: TRBD1
abundance: .
len: 15
v_gene: TRBV5-5
j_gene: TRBJ2-7
CDR3aa: CASSLDGTGTYEQYF
CDR3nt: TGTGCCAGCAGCTTGGACGGGACAGGGACCTACGAGCAGTACTTC

d_gene: .
abundance: .
len: 17
v_gene: TRBV28
j_gene: TRBJ2-3
CDR3aa: CASSAAQGRRITDTQYF
CDR3nt: TGTGCCAGCAGTGCAGCGCAGGGTAGAAGGATCACAGATACGCAGTATTTT

d_gene: .
abundance: once
len: 14
v_gene: TRBV27
j_gene: TRBJ2-7
CDR3aa: CASSRTGLAGEQYF
CDR3nt: TGTGCCAGCAGCAGGACTGGGTTAGCTGGGGAGCAGTACTTC

d_gene: .
abundance: .
len: 16
v_gene: TRBV6-5
j_gene: TRBJ1-2
CDR3aa: CASSYGSTPNNYGYTF
CDR3nt: TGTGCCAGCAGTTATGGCAGTACCCCCAATAACTATGGCTACACCTTC

d_gene: TRBD2
abundance: .
len: 17
v_gene: TRBV7-2
j_gene: TRBJ2-3
CDR3aa: CASSLGSSGSGGDTQYF
CDR3nt: TGTGCCAGCAGCTTAGGGTCTAGCGGGAGTGGTGGTGATACGCAGTATTTT

d_gene: .
abundance: .
len: 13
v_gene: TRBV12-3/TRBV12-4
j_gene: TRBJ1-1
CDR3aa: CASSLAGNTEAFF
CDR3nt: TGTGCCAGCAGTTTAGCCGGGAACACTGAAGCTTTCTTT

d_gene: TRBD1
abundance: .
len: 16
v_gene: TRBV7-3
j_gene: TRBJ2-2
CDR3aa: CASSWTGVMNTGELFF
CDR3nt: TGTGCCAGCAGCTGGACAGGGGTTATGAACACCGGGGAGCTGTTTTTT

d_gene: .
abundance: .
len: 15
v_gene: TRBV11-2
j_gene: TRBJ2-1
CDR3aa: CASSLTSGAGGEQFF
CDR3nt: TGTGCCAGCAGCTTAACGAGTGGGGCCGGTGGTGAGCAGTTCTTC

d_gene: .
abundance: .
len: 17
v_gene: TRBV18
j_gene: TRBJ1-3
CDR3aa: CASSPASGAHSGNTIYF
CDR3nt: TGTGCCAGCTCACCGGCGTCAGGTGCGCACTCTGGAAACACCATATATTTT

d_gene: .
abundance: .
len: 15
v_gene: TRBV6-2/TRBV6-3
j_gene: TRBJ2-3
CDR3aa: CASSYRDSSTDTQYF
CDR3nt: TGTGCCAGCAGTTATCGGGACTCAAGCACAGATACGCAGTATTTT

d_gene: .
abundance: .
len: 12
v_gene: TRBV12-3/TRBV12-4
j_gene: TRBJ2-4
CDR3aa: CASTRGSNIQYF
CDR3nt: TGTGCCAGCACCCGGGGTTCAAACATTCAGTACTTC

d_gene: .
abundance: .
len: 15
v_gene: TRBV28
j_gene: TRBJ1-2
CDR3aa: CASSLGGALDYGYTF
CDR3nt: TGTGCCAGCAGTTTAGGGGGGGCGCTGGACTATGGCTACACCTTC

d_gene: TRBD1
abundance: .
len: 14
v_gene: TRBV7-9
j_gene: TRBJ2-1
CDR3aa: CASSLVGQGIEQFF
CDR3nt: TGTGCCAGCAGCCTAGTCGGACAGGGGATTGAGCAGTTCTTC

d_gene: TRBD2
abundance: .
len: 20
v_gene: TRBV9
j_gene: TRBJ2-5
CDR3aa: CASSVADAFTTSGSQETQYF
CDR3nt: TGTGCCAGCAGCGTAGCTGATGCGTTTACGACTAGCGGGAGCCAAGAGACCCAGTACTTC

d_gene: .
abundance: once
len: 14
v_gene: TRBV5-1
j_gene: TRBJ1-2
CDR3aa: CASSLAGLSYGYTF
CDR3nt: TGCGCCAGCAGCTTAGCGGGGTTGAGCTATGGCTACACCTTC

d_gene: .
abundance: .
len: 12
v_gene: TRBV24-1
j_gene: TRBJ1-5
CDR3aa: CATSERNQPQHF
CDR3nt: TGTGCCACCAGTGAGAGAAATCAGCCCCAGCATTTT

d_gene: TRBD1
abundance: .
len: 16
v_gene: TRBV25-1
j_gene: TRBJ2-1
CDR3aa: CASSDQPRTGNNEQFF
CDR3nt: TGTGCCAGCAGTGACCAACCTCGGACAGGAAACAATGAGCAGTTCTTC

d_gene: TRBD1
abundance: .
len: 14
v_gene: TRBV6-5
j_gene: TRBJ1-5
CDR3aa: CASTRDRGNQPQHF
CDR3nt: TGTGCCAGCACCCGGGACAGGGGAAATCAGCCCCAGCATTTT

d_gene: TRBD2
abundance: .
len: 16
v_gene: TRBV24-1
j_gene: TRBJ2-3
CDR3aa: CATSDTSGSSTDTQYF
CDR3nt: TGTGCCACCAGTGATACTAGCGGGAGTAGTACAGATACGCAGTATTTT

d_gene: TRBD1
abundance: .
len: 14
v_gene: TRBV5-1
j_gene: TRBJ2-7
CDR3aa: CASSYTGGANEQYF
CDR3nt: TGCGCCAGCAGCTATACAGGGGGCGCGAACGAGCAGTACTTC

d_gene: TRBD1
abundance: .
len: 16
v_gene: TRBV5-1
j_gene: TRBJ2-2
CDR3aa: CASSARQGGSTGELFF
CDR3nt: TGCGCCAGCAGCGCCCGACAGGGCGGCTCCACCGGGGAGCTGTTTTTT